This T cell receptor (beta chain) emerged from a study of T cells in Graves' hyperthyroidism and ophthalmopathy. Amplified TCR beta CDR3 regions came from RNA transcripts. When the TCR CDR3 underwent first-round RT-PCR, the HTBI primer set was used. TCRdb redid the calling of the multiplex PCR reads with MiXCR, one entry per CDR3 protein. The sample yields 640,000 or so distinct CDR3 sequences, roughly 14% seen once. This clonotype was seen repeatedly, ten times or more. The sequenced sample was blood. The clonotype originates from a woman between 40 and 55 years old with Graves' ophthalmopathy.

CDR3 sequence (DNA): TGTGCCAGCAGTTACGCGTCTAGTCAAGAGACCCAGTACTTC. It codes for CASSYASSQETQYF. The rearrangement uses TRBV6-5 and TRBJ2-5; D remains unclear. Germline values: CDR1 MNHEY, CDR2 SVGAGI. The CDR3 spans 14 residues. V lost 2 bases to trimming and J lost 2 bases, with 9 bases between them.